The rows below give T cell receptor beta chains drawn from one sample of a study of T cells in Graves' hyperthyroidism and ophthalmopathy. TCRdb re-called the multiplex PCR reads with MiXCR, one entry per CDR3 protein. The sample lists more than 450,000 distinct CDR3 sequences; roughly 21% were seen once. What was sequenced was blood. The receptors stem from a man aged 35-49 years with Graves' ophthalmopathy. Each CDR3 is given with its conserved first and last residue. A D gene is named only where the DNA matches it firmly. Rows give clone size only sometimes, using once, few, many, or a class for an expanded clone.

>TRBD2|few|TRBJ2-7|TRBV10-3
CATHTSGEVYEQYF
TGTGCCACCCACACTAGCGGGGAGGTCTACGAGCAGTACTTC
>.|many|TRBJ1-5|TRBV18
CASSRGENQPQHF
TGTGCCAGCTCACGGGGGGAGAATCAGCCCCAGCATTTT
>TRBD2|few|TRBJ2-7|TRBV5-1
CASSSGASGIEQYF
TGCGCCAGCAGCTCTGGTGCTAGCGGGATCGAGCAGTACTTC
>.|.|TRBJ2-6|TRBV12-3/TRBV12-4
CASSAGRTKSGANVLTF
TGTGCCAGCAGCGCAGGGAGGACGAAATCTGGGGCCAACGTCCTGACTTTC
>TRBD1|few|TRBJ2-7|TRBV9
CASSVEDRDYEQYF
TGTGCCAGCAGCGTTGAGGACAGGGACTACGAGCAGTACTTC
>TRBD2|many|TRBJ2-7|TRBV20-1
CSADSSGTTYEQYF
TGCAGTGCTGATTCTAGCGGTACTACCTACGAGCAGTACTTC
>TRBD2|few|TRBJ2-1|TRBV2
CASSVGTSGRGHEQFF
TGTGCCAGCAGTGTCGGGACTAGCGGGAGAGGGCATGAGCAGTTCTTC
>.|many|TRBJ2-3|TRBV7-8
CASSFGRTSADTQYF
TGTGCCAGCAGCTTTGGACGAACTAGTGCAGATACGCAGTATTTT
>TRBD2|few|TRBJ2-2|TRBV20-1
CSAKRASGSRRNTGELFF
TGCAGTGCAAAGAGGGCTAGCGGGAGCCGAAGGAACACCGGGGAGCTGTTTTTT
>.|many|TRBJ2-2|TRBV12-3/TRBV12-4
CASSLGGGTGELFF
TGTGCCAGCAGCTTAGGTGGAGGGACCGGGGAGCTGTTTTTT
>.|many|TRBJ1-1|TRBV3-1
CASSPMARYTEAFF
TGTGCCAGCAGCCCCATGGCCCGATACACTGAAGCTTTCTTT
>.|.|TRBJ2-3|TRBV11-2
CASSVTGNLVLSDTQYF
TGTGCCAGCAGCGTTACAGGGAATCTAGTATTGTCGGATACGCAGTATTTT
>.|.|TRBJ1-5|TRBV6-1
CASCSTSQPQHF
TGTGCCAGCTGTTCGACCAGCCAGCCCCAGCATTTT
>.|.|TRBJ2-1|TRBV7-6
CASSARRAQGNEQFF
TGTGCCAGCAGCGCTCGAAGGGCACAGGGCAATGAGCAGTTCTTC
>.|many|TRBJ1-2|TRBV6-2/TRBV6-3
CASSRGRYNYGYTF
TGTGCCAGCAGCCGGGGCCGATATAACTATGGCTACACCTTC
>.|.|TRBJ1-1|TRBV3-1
CASSQDPSPRAEAFF
TGTGCCAGCAGCCAAGATCCATCTCCGCGGGCTGAAGCTTTCTTT
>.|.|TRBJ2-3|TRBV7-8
CASSLGQNTQYF
TGTGCCAGCAGCTTAGGCCAAAATACGCAGTATTTT
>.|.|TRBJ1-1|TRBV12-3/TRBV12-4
CASSSPGREAFF
TGTGCCAGCAGTTCCCCGGGACGGGAAGCTTTCTTT
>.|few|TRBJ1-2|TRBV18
CASSPERGGYTF
TGTGCCAGCTCACCGGAACGGGGTGGCTACACCTTC
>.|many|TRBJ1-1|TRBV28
CASSPEGREAFF
TGTGCCAGCAGTCCGGAAGGACGAGAAGCTTTCTTT
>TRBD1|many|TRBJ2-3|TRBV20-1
CSAPTGQGGDTQYF
TGCAGTGCTCCTACGGGACAGGGCGGAGATACGCAGTATTTT
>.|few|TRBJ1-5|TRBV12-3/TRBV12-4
CASSLGAAGYQPQHF
TGTGCCAGCAGTTTAGGGGCGGCAGGTTATCAGCCCCAGCATTTT
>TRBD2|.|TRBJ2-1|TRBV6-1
CASSEAPTSGAAYNEQFF
TGTGCCAGCAGTGAAGCCCCGACTAGCGGGGCTGCCTACAATGAGCAGTTCTTC
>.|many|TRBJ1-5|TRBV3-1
CASSQETDQPQHF
TGTGCCAGCAGCCAAGAAACAGACCAGCCCCAGCATTTT
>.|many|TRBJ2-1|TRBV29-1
CSVARDSSYNEQFF
TGCAGCGTTGCCCGGGACTCATCCTACAATGAGCAGTTCTTC
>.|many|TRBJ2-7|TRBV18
CASSPRRPYEQYF
TGTGCCAGCTCTCCCCGACGCCCCTACGAGCAGTACTTC
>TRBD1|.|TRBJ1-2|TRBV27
CASSLNRGGLDGYTF
TGTGCCAGCAGTTTAAACAGGGGGGGTTTGGATGGCTACACCTTC
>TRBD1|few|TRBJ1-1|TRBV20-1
CSALDDRGNTEAFF
TGCAGTGCCCTCGACGACAGGGGTAACACTGAAGCTTTCTTT
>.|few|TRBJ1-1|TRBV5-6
CASSPEGRRTTEAFF
TGTGCCAGCAGCCCCGAAGGACGCAGGACCACTGAAGCTTTCTTT
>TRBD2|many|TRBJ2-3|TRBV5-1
CASSLVAGGPDTQYF
TGTGCCAGCAGTTTAGTAGCGGGAGGGCCCGATACGCAGTATTTT
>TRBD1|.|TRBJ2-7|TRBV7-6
CASSLAYGTEEQYF
TGTGCCAGCAGCTTAGCATACGGGACAGAAGAGCAGTACTTC
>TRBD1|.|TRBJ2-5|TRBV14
CASSRRTGGLETQYF
TGTGCCAGCAGCCGTAGGACAGGGGGCTTGGAGACCCAGTACTTC
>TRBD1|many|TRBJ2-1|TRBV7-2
CASSFRQGGHNEQFF
TGTGCCAGCAGTTTTCGACAGGGGGGGCACAATGAGCAGTTCTTC
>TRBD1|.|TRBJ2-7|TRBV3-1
CASSQGDRAAYEQYF
TGTGCCAGCAGCCAAGGGGACAGGGCGGCCTACGAGCAGTACTTC
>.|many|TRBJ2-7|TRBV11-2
CASSSDEGVAYEQYF
TGTGCCAGCAGCTCGGATGAGGGGGTGGCTTACGAGCAGTACTTC
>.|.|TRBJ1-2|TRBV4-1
CASSGGAGDGYTF
TGCGCCAGCAGCGGAGGTGCGGGGGATGGCTACACCTTC
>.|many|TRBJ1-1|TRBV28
CASSPSGENTEAFF
TGTGCCAGCAGCCCCTCCGGGGAGAACACTGAAGCTTTCTTT
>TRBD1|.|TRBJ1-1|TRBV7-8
CASSGRTGVRNTEAFF
TGTGCCAGCAGCGGAAGGACAGGGGTTAGGAACACTGAAGCTTTCTTT
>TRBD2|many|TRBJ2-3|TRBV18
CASSPLGPGLAGTDTQYF
TGTGCCAGCTCACCACTAGGTCCCGGACTAGCGGGGACAGATACGCAGTATTTT
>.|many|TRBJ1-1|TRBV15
CATSEPGLMNTEAFF
TGTGCCACCAGCGAGCCCGGGCTCATGAACACTGAAGCTTTCTTT
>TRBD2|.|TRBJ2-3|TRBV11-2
CASRQAPSGSTDTQYF
TGTGCCAGCAGACAGGCACCTAGCGGGAGCACAGATACGCAGTATTTT
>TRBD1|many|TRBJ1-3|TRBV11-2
CASTRQGTYTIYF
TGTGCCAGCACCCGACAGGGGACATACACCATATATTTT
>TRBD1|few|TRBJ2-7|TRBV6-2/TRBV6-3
CASGQGDYEQYF
TGTGCCAGCGGACAGGGGGACTACGAGCAGTACTTC
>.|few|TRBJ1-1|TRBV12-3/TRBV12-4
CASRWGGTEAFF
TGTGCCAGCAGATGGGGGGGCACTGAAGCTTTCTTT
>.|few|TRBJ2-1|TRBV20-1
CSAFTTSLSYNEQFF
TGCAGTGCCTTCACTACTAGTCTCTCCTACAATGAGCAGTTCTTC
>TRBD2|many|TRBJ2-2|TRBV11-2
CASSLGTSGRIWYTGELFF
TGTGCCAGCAGCTTAGGGACTAGCGGGAGGATATGGTACACCGGGGAGCTGTTTTTT
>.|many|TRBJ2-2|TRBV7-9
CASSGRWVGELFF
TGTGCCAGCAGCGGGCGTTGGGTTGGGGAGCTGTTTTTT
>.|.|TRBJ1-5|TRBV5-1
CASSLDGGGNQPQHF
TGCGCCAGCAGCTTGGATGGGGGTGGCAATCAGCCCCAGCATTTT
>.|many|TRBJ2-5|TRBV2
CASTKDSLQETQYF
TGTGCCAGCACCAAGGACAGTTTACAAGAGACCCAGTACTTC
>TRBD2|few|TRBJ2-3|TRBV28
CASSETSGRALDTQYF
TGTGCCAGCAGTGAGACTAGCGGGAGGGCCTTAGATACGCAGTATTTT
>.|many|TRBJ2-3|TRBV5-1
CASSAGGATQYF
TGCGCCAGCAGCGCTGGCGGGGCTACGCAGTATTTT
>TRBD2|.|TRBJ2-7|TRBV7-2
CASSLTSGREYEQYF
TGTGCCAGCAGCTTGACTAGCGGGAGGGAGTACGAGCAGTACTTC
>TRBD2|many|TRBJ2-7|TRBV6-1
CASSESGDYSYEQYF
TGTGCCAGCAGCGAAAGCGGGGATTACTCCTACGAGCAGTACTTC
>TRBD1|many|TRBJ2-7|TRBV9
CASSVVTGGRSEQYF
TGTGCCAGCAGCGTAGTAACAGGGGGCCGTTCCGAGCAGTACTTC
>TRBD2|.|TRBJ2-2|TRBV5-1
CASSLEVAGSTGELFF
TGCGCCAGCAGCTTGGAAGTAGCGGGATCCACCGGGGAGCTGTTTTTT
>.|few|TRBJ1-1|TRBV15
CATSRDLQGVQAFF
TGTGCCACCAGCAGAGATCTCCAGGGTGTTCAAGCTTTCTTT
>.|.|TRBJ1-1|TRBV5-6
CASSLKDTEAFF
TGTGCCAGCAGCTTGAAGGACACTGAAGCTTTCTTT
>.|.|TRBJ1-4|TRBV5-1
CASSSQETNEKLFF
TGCGCCAGCAGCTCACAGGAAACTAATGAAAAACTGTTTTTT
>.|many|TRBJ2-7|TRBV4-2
CASSHISGGPAYEQYF
TGTGCCAGCAGCCATATCTCCGGGGGGCCAGCCTACGAGCAGTACTTC